The rows below give T cell receptor beta chains drawn from one sample of a study of early T cells in non-severe SARS-CoV-2 infection. One entry per CDR3 protein, called by TCRdb with MiXCR from the 5' RACE reads. There are around 30,000 distinct CDR3 sequences in the sample; roughly 5.7% occur only once, and more than 20% lies in the top ten. The sequenced sample consisted of whole blood. These receptors all stem from an adult who was a healthcare worker with PCR-confirmed SARS-CoV-2 infection or an uninfected control (not recorded which). Both conserved end residues are part of each CDR3. Each record gives: J gene, V gene, clone size, D gene, CDR3 DNA, CDR3 protein. The D gene is left open where the match is weak. The listing skips clone size in some rows; elsewhere it reads once, few, many or a size class.

TRBJ1-4 TRBV19 many NA TGTGCCACAAGGGGGGGAGACGCAACTAATGAAAAACTGTTTTTT CATRGGDATNEKLFF
TRBJ2-3 TRBV11-2 many TRBD2 TGTGCCAGCAGCTTTCTCACTAGCGGGACCCGCATGGATACGCAGTATTTT CASSFLTSGTRMDTQYF
TRBJ1-5 TRBV11-2 many TRBD1 TGTGCCAGCAGCAACACAGGGGGCGGTCAGCCCCAGCATTTT CASSNTGGGQPQHF
TRBJ2-1 TRBV7-9 medium-sized TRBD1 TGTGCCAGCAGCTTATCATCGGGACAGGGGTACAATGAGCAGTTCTTC CASSLSSGQGYNEQFF
TRBJ1-1 TRBV12-3/TRBV12-4 many NA TGTGCCAGCAGCGCAGCTACACTGAACACTGAAGCTTTCTTT CASSAATLNTEAFF
TRBJ1-5 TRBV6-1 many NA TGTGCCAGCAGTGCCCCGCGAGCTGGGATCAATCAGCCCCAGCATTTT CASSAPRAGINQPQHF
TRBJ2-1 TRBV7-2 few TRBD2 TGTGCCAGCAGCTGGACTAGCTCCTACAATGAGCAGTTCTTC CASSWTSSYNEQFF
TRBJ2-3 TRBV15 few TRBD2 TGTGCCACCAGCAGATCTACGGGACTAGCGGGAGCGGAGGGGACCACAGATACGCAGTATTTT CATSRSTGLAGAEGTTDTQYF
TRBJ2-1 TRBV6-5 many NA TGTGCCAGCAGTTACTCGGGCAATGAGCAGTTCTTC CASSYSGNEQFF
TRBJ2-1 TRBV18 medium-sized TRBD1 TGTGCCAGCTCACCACGGTCCCCGGGACAGGGGGCCCACAATGAGCAGTTCTTC CASSPRSPGQGAHNEQFF
TRBJ1-6 TRBV20-1 many NA TGCAGTGCTAGAGCAAGGACAGCCAATAATTCACCCCTCCACTTT CSARARTANNSPLHF
TRBJ1-4 TRBV5-1 many NA TGCGCCAGCAGCTTTGCGGAGAATGAAAAACTGTTTTTT CASSFAENEKLFF
TRBJ2-2 TRBV30 many NA TGTGCCTGGAGGGACGGGGGGGAGCTGTTTTTT CAWRDGGELFF
TRBJ2-7 TRBV18 NA NA TGTGCCAGCTCTCACCAGCAGGGTTTCTCCTACGAGCAGTACTTC CASSHQQGFSYEQYF
TRBJ2-1 TRBV11-3 many NA TGTGCCAGCAGCACCCGGGACCAGGGGACCTACAATGAGCAGTTCTTC CASSTRDQGTYNEQFF
TRBJ1-1 TRBV20-1 NA NA TGCAGTGCTAGAGATGCCCAGCGGGGCACTGAAGCTTTCTTT CSARDAQRGTEAFF
TRBJ2-7 TRBV19 many NA TGTGCCAGTAGTATGGAATCAGGGGTCGAGCAGTACTTC CASSMESGVEQYF
TRBJ1-1 TRBV10-3 many NA TGTGCCATTTCGGACGTACCTAACACTGAAGCTTTCTTT CAISDVPNTEAFF
TRBJ2-1 TRBV7-6 many NA TGTGCCAGCAGCTTAGCGCATGGGAGCAATGAGCAGTTCTTC CASSLAHGSNEQFF
TRBJ2-3 TRBV29-1 many NA TGCAGCGTTGTGGCTAGCACAGATACGCAGTATTTT CSVVASTDTQYF
TRBJ2-7 TRBV3-1 few NA TGTGCCAGCAGCCAACTTGGGGCATACGAGCAGTACTTC CASSQLGAYEQYF
TRBJ2-5 TRBV7-8 few NA TGTGCCAGTAGCTTCGCGGGCGTACAAGAGACCCAGTACTTC CASSFAGVQETQYF
TRBJ2-1 TRBV3-1 many TRBD1 TGTGCCAGCAGCCAAGCGGGGACAGGGTCTTTCAATGAGCAGTTCTTC CASSQAGTGSFNEQFF
TRBJ1-1 TRBV18 many NA TGTGCCAGCTCACCGAGCGAGACTAAGATTGAAGCTTTCTTT CASSPSETKIEAFF
TRBJ1-3 TRBV7-2 many NA TGTGCCAGCAGCTTCGGGGGTATCTCTGGAAACACCATATATTTT CASSFGGISGNTIYF
TRBJ2-1 TRBV10-3 many NA TGTGCCATCAGTGAGTCCGGGGTGTCACAGTTCTTC CAISESGVSQFF
TRBJ2-7 TRBV20-1 few TRBD2 TGCAGTGCTACTAGCGGGGGGGTCTACGAGCAGTACTTC CSATSGGVYEQYF
TRBJ1-4 TRBV20-1 many NA TGCAGTGCTAGAGGGAGGCAGGGGATAACTAATGAAAAACTGTTTTTT CSARGRQGITNEKLFF
TRBJ1-4 TRBV12-3/TRBV12-4 many NA TGTGCCAGCAGTTACGGTGGGGCAACTAATGAAAAACTGTTTTTT CASSYGGATNEKLFF
TRBJ1-1 TRBV29-1 NA NA TGCAGCTTTCACCGGGGGACTGAAGCTTTCTTT CSFHRGTEAFF
TRBJ2-7 TRBV29-1 many TRBD2 TGCAGCGTTGAAGATCGTATTATTAGGACTAGCACCCCCTACGAGCAGTACTTC CSVEDRIIRTSTPYEQYF
TRBJ2-7 TRBV12-3/TRBV12-4 many NA TGTGCCAGCAGTTCTGGCTCCAGCATGGGCGAGCAGTACTTC CASSSGSSMGEQYF
TRBJ2-1 TRBV11-2 NA TRBD1 TGTGCCAGCAGCGCCACGTCGACAGGGGTCTGGGACTACAATGAGCAGTTCTTC CASSATSTGVWDYNEQFF
TRBJ2-1 TRBV10-3 many TRBD2 TGTGCCATCAGTCCTGCCACGCTAGCGGGGGCTGCATACAATGAGCAGTTCTTC CAISPATLAGAAYNEQFF
TRBJ2-3 TRBV6-6 NA NA TGTGCCAGCAGTTACGGGGAGAATACGCAGTATTTT CASSYGENTQYF
TRBJ2-7 TRBV27 many TRBD1 TGTGCCAGCAGTCCCGGACAGGTATCCTACGAGCAGTACTTC CASSPGQVSYEQYF
TRBJ1-2 TRBV12-3/TRBV12-4 many NA TGTGCCAGCACCCGGACAGAGAACTATGGCTACACCTTC CASTRTENYGYTF
TRBJ2-7 TRBV5-1 many NA TGCGCCAGCAGCCCCAGGGATTTCTACGAGCAGTACTTC CASSPRDFYEQYF
TRBJ1-1 TRBV6-1 many TRBD1 TGTGCCACTGACGGAACTGGACAGGGTGGGACTGAAGCTTTCTTT CATDGTGQGGTEAFF
TRBJ2-1 TRBV11-2 many NA TGTGCCAGCAGCTTAGAGGCCAGGGGCCGGCGAGATGAGCAGTTCTTC CASSLEARGRRDEQFF
TRBJ2-5 TRBV4-2 many NA TGTGCCAGCAGCCCACAAGGGATAAGAACTCAAGAGACCCAGTACTTC CASSPQGIRTQETQYF
TRBJ2-1 TRBV11-2 many NA TGTGCCAGCAGCTTTAGGGGTAGCGGAGGCAATGAGCAGTTCTTC CASSFRGSGGNEQFF
TRBJ2-3 TRBV24-1 many NA TGTGCCACCAGTGAGTCAGATACGCAGTATTTT CATSESDTQYF
TRBJ2-1 TRBV4-2 many NA TGTGCCAGCAGCCAAGAATCGAGCTCCTACAATGAGCAGTTCTTC CASSQESSSYNEQFF
TRBJ2-7 TRBV28 many TRBD2 TGTGCCAGCAGTTTAGGCGGGAGGGCATACGAGCAGTACTTC CASSLGGRAYEQYF
TRBJ2-1 TRBV6-1 many NA TGTGCCAGCAGTGCCAACATCCTTAGCTCCTACAATGAGCAGTTCTTC CASSANILSSYNEQFF
TRBJ1-2 TRBV4-2 many TRBD1 TGTGCCAGCAGCCAGGGGGACAGGAGATACTATGGCTACACCTTC CASSQGDRRYYGYTF
TRBJ1-6 TRBV7-2 many TRBD1 TGTGCCAGCAGCGCCAGACAGGGTAATAATTCACCCCTCCACTTT CASSARQGNNSPLHF